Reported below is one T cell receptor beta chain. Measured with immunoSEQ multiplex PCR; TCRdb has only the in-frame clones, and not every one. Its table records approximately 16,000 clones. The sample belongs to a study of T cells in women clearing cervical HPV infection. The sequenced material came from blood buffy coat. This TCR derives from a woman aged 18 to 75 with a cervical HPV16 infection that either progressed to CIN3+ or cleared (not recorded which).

CDR3 protein: CASSPGGYSNQPQHF. The covered CDR3 bases are TGTGCCAGTAGCCCCGGGGGGTATAGCAATCAGCCC. The chain has TRBV19 and TRBJ1-5, with D possibly TRBD1 on 5 matching bases. The read gets to within 3 residues of the CDR3 end, and the germline J gene fills in the rest. Germline V gene sequence: CDR1 LNHDA, CDR2 SQIVND (reference sequence). Deletions cut 6 bases from V and 0 bases from J, with 12 bases between. This CDR3 is 15 amino acids long. Drawing the rest from reference TRBV19 and TRBJ1-5, the complete variable domain is DGGITQSPKYLFRKEGQNVTLSCEQNLNHDAMYWYRQDPGQGLRLIYYSQIVNDFQKGDIAEGYSVSREKKESFPLTVTSAQKNPTAFYLCASSPGGYSNQPQHFGDGTRLSIL.